This T cell receptor beta chain emerged from a study of OX40 agonist ivuxolimab in advanced cancers. For the study at large: Patients treated during dose escalation were battling hepatocellular carcinoma, melanoma, renal cell or head and neck cancer. Prior checkpoint blockade (anti-PD-1, anti-PD-L1 or anti-CTLA-4) was permitted; approximately 40% had it.

Findings and limits, study-wide: Clonal expansion by week 6 occurred in CD4+ and CD8+ blood T cells (at 0.1 to 3.0 mg/kg). Compared with others, partial responders at 0.1-3.0 mg/kg displayed clonal expansion among the lowest.

On this clone itself: Its antigen is currently unknown.

Trimming removed 2 bases at V and 1 base at J, with 11 bases between. CDR3 length equals 15 residues. Germline loops: CDR1 SNHLY, CDR2 FYNNEI. TCRdb's table, derived via immunoSEQ multiplex PCR, lists solely in-frame clones and lacks some. The sample consists of tens of thousands of clones, 70% to 90% of them appearing once. Here the sequenced sample was CD4+ or CD8+ T cells sorted from blood, taken in a trial of the OX40 agonist ivuxolimab. V gene TRBV2 combines with J gene TRBJ1-1; the D gene is possibly TRBD1 (5 bases). The sequence was obtained from an adult with an advanced solid tumor such as melanoma, head and neck, liver or kidney cancer. The CDR3 DNA follows: TGTGCCAGCAGTGAACTGGGGACGGCGAACACTGAAGCTTTCTTT. Translation gives CASSELGTANTEAFF.